This T cell receptor beta chain was identified during a study of cytomegalovirus exposure and HLA in healthy donors. Study in general: Prior work identified around 100 million unique TCR beta sequences in about 179 million T cells. Notes on the study in general: Overall, roughly 150 TCR beta chains were annotated as cytomegalovirus-associated. Near-uniform donor sequencing depth was presumed by presence/absence analyses.

In the case of this clone: Its specificity is not known.

This CDR3 contains 12 residues. CDR1 GTSNPN and CDR2 SVGIG come from the germline V gene (reference sequence). The V and J ends lost 2 bases and 5 bases respectively, with 8 bases between them. PCR used 60 Vbeta primers and 13 Jbeta primers. TCRdb keeps only in-frame clones here, not all; method: immunoSEQ multiplex PCR. The data hold approximately 150,000 clones, with roughly 80% observed a single time. This chain uses TRBV30 with TRBJ2-3; D is perhaps TRBD2 (5 bases). The clonotype was recovered from a woman aged 25 to 39 in good health and CMV-seronegative. The specimen sequenced was PBMCs. CDR3 sequence reads: CAWSRGIDTQYF. The DNA for the CDR3 is TGTGCCTGGAGTAGAGGGATAGATACGCAGTATTTT.